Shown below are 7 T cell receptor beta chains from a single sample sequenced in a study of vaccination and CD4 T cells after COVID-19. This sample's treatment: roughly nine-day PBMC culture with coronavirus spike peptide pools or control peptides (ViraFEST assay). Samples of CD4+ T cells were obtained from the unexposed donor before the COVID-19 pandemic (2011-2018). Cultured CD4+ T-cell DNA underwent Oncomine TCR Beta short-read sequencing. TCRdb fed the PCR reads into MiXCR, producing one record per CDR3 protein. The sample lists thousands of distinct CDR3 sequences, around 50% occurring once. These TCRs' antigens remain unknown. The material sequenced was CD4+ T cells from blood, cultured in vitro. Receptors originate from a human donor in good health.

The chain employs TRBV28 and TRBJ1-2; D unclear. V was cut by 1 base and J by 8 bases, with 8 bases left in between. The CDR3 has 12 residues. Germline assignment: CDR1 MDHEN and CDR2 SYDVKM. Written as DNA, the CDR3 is TGTGCCAGCAGTTTATTGGTCGGGGGCTACACCTTC. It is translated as CASSLLVGGYTF.

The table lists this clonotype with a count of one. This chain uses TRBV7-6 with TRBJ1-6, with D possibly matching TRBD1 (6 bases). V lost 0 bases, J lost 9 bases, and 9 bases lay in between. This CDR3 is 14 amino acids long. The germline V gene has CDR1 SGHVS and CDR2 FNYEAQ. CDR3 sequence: CASSLAQGSSPLHF. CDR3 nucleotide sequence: TGTGCCAGCAGCTTAGCTCAGGGGAGTTCACCCCTCCACTTT.

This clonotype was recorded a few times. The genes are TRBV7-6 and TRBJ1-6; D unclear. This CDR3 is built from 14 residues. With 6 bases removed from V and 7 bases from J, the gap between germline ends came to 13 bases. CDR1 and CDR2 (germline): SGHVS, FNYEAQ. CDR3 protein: CASSLAVSNSPLHF. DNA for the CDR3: TGTGCCAGCAGTCTAGCGGTTTCAAATTCACCCCTCCACTTT. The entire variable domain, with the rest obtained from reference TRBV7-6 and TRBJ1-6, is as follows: GAGVSQSPRYKVTKRGQDVALRCDPISGHVSLYWYRQALGQGPEFLTYFNYEAQQDKSGLPNDRFSAERPEGSISTLTIQRTEQRDSAMYRCASSLAVSNSPLHFGNGTRLTVT.

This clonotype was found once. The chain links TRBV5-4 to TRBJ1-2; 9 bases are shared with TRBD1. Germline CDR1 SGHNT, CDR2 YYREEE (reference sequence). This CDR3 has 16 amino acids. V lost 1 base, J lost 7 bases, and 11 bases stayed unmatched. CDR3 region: CASSLPTGQGKSGYTF. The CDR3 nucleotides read TGTGCCAGCAGCTTGCCGACGGGACAGGGAAAAAGTGGCTACACCTTC. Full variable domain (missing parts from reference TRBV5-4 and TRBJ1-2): ETGVTQSPTHLIKTRGQQVTLRCSSQSGHNTVSWYQQALGQGPQFIFQYYREEENGRGNFPPRFSGLQFPNYSSELNVNALELDDSALYLCASSLPTGQGKSGYTFGSGTRLTVV.

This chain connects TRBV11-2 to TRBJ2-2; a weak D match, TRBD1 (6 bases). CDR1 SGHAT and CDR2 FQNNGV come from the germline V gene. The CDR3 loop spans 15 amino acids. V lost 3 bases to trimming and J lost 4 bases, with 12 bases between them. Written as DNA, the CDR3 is TGTGCCAGCAGCTTCTCCAGGGGTGGCACCGGGGAGCTGTTTTTT. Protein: CASSFSRGGTGELFF. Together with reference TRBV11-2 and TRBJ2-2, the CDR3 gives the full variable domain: EAGVAQSPRYKIIEKRQSVAFWCNPISGHATLYWYQQILGQGPKLLIQFQNNGVVDDSQLPKDRFSAERLKGVDSTLKIQPAKLEDSAVYLCASSFSRGGTGELFFGEGSRLTVL.

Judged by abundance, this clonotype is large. As DNA, the CDR3 is TGTGCCAGCAGCTTAGCCGGGACCATTAGCAATCAGCCCCAGCATTTT. Protein: CASSLAGTISNQPQHF. V usage is TRBV7-9 and J usage is TRBJ1-5; a possible D gene is TRBD1 (5 bases). Germline V gene data show CDR1 as SEHNR and CDR2 as FQNEAQ (reference sequence). This CDR3 contains 16 residues. Trimming cost V 0 bases and J 0 bases, with 9 bases left between them.

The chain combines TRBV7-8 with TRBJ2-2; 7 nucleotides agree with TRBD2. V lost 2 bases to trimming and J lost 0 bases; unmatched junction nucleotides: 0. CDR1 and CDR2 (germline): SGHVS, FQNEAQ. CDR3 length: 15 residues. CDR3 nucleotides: TGTGCCAGCAGCTTACTAGCGGCGAACACCGGGGAGCTGTTTTTT. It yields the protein CASSLLAANTGELFF.